This T cell receptor beta chain derives from a study of blood T cell repertoires in COVID-19. At the level of the study: Sites in the United States, Italy and Spain provided acute and convalescent COVID-19 samples. The analysed material was cDNA or gDNA that came from T cells, B-cell-depleted T cells, or PBMCs.

The CDR3 spans 15 residues. J gave up 7 bases and V 4 bases, and 10 bases lay outside the gene matches. Germline V gives CDR1 KGHSH, CDR2 LQKENI. Original analysis: Amplifying reference gene primers gave estimates of nucleated cell counts. Produced via immunoSEQ multiplex PCR; TCRdb's table is partial and in-frame only. V, J and clone size were drawn from that table, and D and trimming were deduced from the DNA. The repertoire holds roughly 150,000 clones, roughly 88% seen once, with more than 7% in the top ten. The material sequenced was peripheral blood. The source is a woman older than 75 with active or convalescent COVID-19. The chain is built from TRBV18 and TRBJ1-5, with TRBD1 matching over 7 bases. CDR3 in DNA: TGTGCCAGCTCACAAGGGGGCGGGTTCGGCCAGCCCCAGCATTTT. Protein product: CASSQGGGFGQPQHF.